This entry concerns a single T cell receptor (beta chain). What this receptor recognizes is not known. One end of the junction is discordant with germline, which a read error may explain. These data belong to a study of blood T cells in healthy people across ages (dated by TCRdb to the mid-2010s). For context, the study as a whole: In model experiments, template switching captured roughly one uniquely barcoded TCR beta cDNA molecule for every two T cells. The study measured age-related changes in TCR beta repertoire diversity using deep sequencing normalized with unique cDNA molecular identifiers. The donors were divided into four age groups: young (average approximately 17 years), middle-aged (approximately 39), aged (roughly 60) and long-lived (about 80). Two additional independent replicas of 1 million unique cDNA reads from the same blood draw were analyzed for two donors (one aged 18 to 30 and one aged 80 or older). To avoid experimental bias, donors of different ages were spread randomly across the sequencing lanes.

Including the terminal cysteine and phenylalanine, the CDR3 comprises 14 residues. The retained sequence is limited to the CDR3, 42 bases, with the frame set at the first base. According to the germline V gene, CDR1 reads MGHDK and CDR2 reads SYGVNS. The study at large found these results: Compared with the aged group, the long-lived group had more naive CD4+ T cells, fewer expanded clones and increased TCR diversity, suggesting age selection. Total diversity estimates from one million sequenced T cells were considered lower bounds and underestimates. Because profiling used bulk unsorted PBMCs, naive and antigen-experienced compartments could not be compared conclusively. As age increased, observed TCR beta diversity per million T cells dropped in a roughly linear way, and a significant reduction was already evident by age 40. The CMV infection status of donors was not known, potentially confounding age-related changes in expanded clonotypes. A strong correlation was found between observed TCR beta diversity and the percentage of naive T cells measured by flow cytometry.

The library was built by means of 5' RACE. Reads for this sample came from an Illumina HiSeq 2500. A second PCR of 7 to 11 cycles was run with a J-beta primer mix and a sample-barcoded 5' primer. A unique molecular identifier was introduced onto each TCR beta cDNA molecule by a template-switch 5' adaptor carrying 12 random nucleotides. Each sample yielded at least 2.5 million CDR3-containing paired-end reads. All of the RNA was converted into first-strand cDNA using the Mint cDNA synthesis kit, with a TRBC-specific oligonucleotide serving as the primer. All cDNA was treated with uracil-DNA glycosylase and then went through a first 18-cycle PCR with the universal primers M1SS and BC2_uni_R. The study's processing was this. Each sample was normalized by randomly selecting 1 million high-quality reads, each carrying a distinct molecular identifier. Instead of being binned into consensus sequences, reads with shared molecular identifiers were discarded. CDR3 identification, clonotype clustering and error correction used MiTCR with a Q25 quality threshold and the strictest error-elimination algorithm. A nonparametric unseen species model with Euler transformation was used to estimate lower-bound total TCR beta diversity. TCRdb reworked the public reads: Q25 trimming with fastp, MiXCR clone assembly, productive beta chains retained. Identical CDR3 proteins give one entry, which carries the most common genes and DNA. V and J calls and clone size were set by TCRdb, not the authors. Recorded for this sample are over 1.5 million distinct CDR3 sequences; just under 50% of them occurred a single time. Approximately 2.1% of the sample is taken by the ten largest.

Systemically healthy Caucasian individuals from Russia, some 38 in total and aged about 6 to 100 years, were included as donors. Ten milliliters of peripheral blood were drawn from each donor into EDTA-treated Vacutainer tubes. PBMCs were isolated by Ficoll-Paque density-gradient centrifugation, with at least 6 million obtained per sample. Total RNA, at least 6 micrograms per sample, was extracted from PBMCs with Trizol reagent. The percentages of naive CD45RAhigh/CD27high T cells were determined by flow cytometry on a PBMC aliquot from every donor. The TCR comes from a woman aged 35 to 49 in good health. This chain joins TRBV25-1 to TRBJ1-1; possibly the D gene is TRBD1, per 6 matching bases. The sequenced sample was blood. The sequenced DNA is TGTGCCAGCAGGAGGGACAACTTGAACACTGGAGCTTTCTTT. Translated, it reads CASRRDNLNTGAFF.